A single sample gave rise to the 23 T cell receptor beta chains below, sequenced in a study of cytomegalovirus exposure and HLA in healthy donors. The PCR ran on 60 Vbeta and 13 Jbeta primers. Clones were sequenced by immunoSEQ multiplex PCR, and TCRdb holds only the in-frame ones, with some missing. This table has 90,000 to 100,000 clones, over 65% appearing once. Source material: PBMCs. The receptors come from a man aged 45-65 years in good health and CMV-seronegative.

The chain joins TRBV7-9 to TRBJ2-3; a possible D gene is TRBD2 (6 bases). CDR1 SEHNR and CDR2 FQNEAQ come from the germline V gene (reference sequence). This CDR3 has 18 amino acids. The V end was cut by 1 base, the J end by 4 bases, with 21 bases between. The CDR3 DNA is TGTGCCAGCAGCTTAGGGAGGGGATACGGGAGAGTCTCAGATACGCAGTATTTT. It codes for CASSLGRGYGRVSDTQYF.

This chain connects TRBV28 to TRBJ2-5; D gene unclear. The CDR3 contains 13 residues. Trimming pared 3 bases from V and 2 bases from J, leaving 7 bases between. CDR1 and CDR2 from the germline V gene are MDHEN and SYDVKM. CDR3 in DNA: TGTGCCAGCAGTTTCGGGTTACAAGAGACCCAGTACTTC. Its protein is CASSFGLQETQYF.

The chain joins TRBV18 to TRBJ2-7; TRBD1 aligns across 8 bases. There are 15 residues in the CDR3. The germline V gene encodes CDR1 KGHSH and CDR2 LQKENI. Trimming cost V 6 bases and J 6 bases; bases outside gene matches: 13. CDR3 sequence reads: CASSRDRGGFLEQYF. The CDR3 DNA sequence: TGTGCCAGCTCCCGCGACAGGGGTGGGTTCCTCGAGCAGTACTTC.

The rearrangement joins TRBV14 to TRBJ2-3; D possibly corresponds to TRBD2 (6 bases). Germline-derived CDR1 and CDR2 are SGHDN and FVKESK. CDR3 length equals 14 residues. V gave up 9 bases and J gave up 3 bases, with 16 bases separating them. As DNA, the CDR3 is TGTGCCAGAGGAGGGCATAATGGGACAGATACGCAGTATTTT. Translated, it gives CARGGHNGTDTQYF.

In its sample, this clone was seen a few times. The chain combines TRBV6-4 with TRBJ2-3; D may be TRBD2 (5 bases). Per germline, CDR1 MRHNA and CDR2 SNTAGT. The CDR3 spans 15 residues. Trimming removed 0 bases at V and 5 bases at J, with 12 bases between. CDR3 DNA: TGTGCCAGCAGTGACTCAGCGGACGACCAAGATACGCAGTATTTT. This translates into CASSDSADDQDTQYF.

The V and J genes are TRBV28 and TRBJ2-7; no clear D. CDR1 MDHEN and CDR2 SYDVKM come from the germline V gene. Trimming cost V 6 bases and J 3 bases, with 12 bases left between them. The CDR3 has 13 amino acids. The CDR3 nucleotides are TGTGCCAGCAGCCCGCTAGGAATCTACGAGCAGTACTTC. It translates to CASSPLGIYEQYF.

This sequence joins TRBV19 and TRBJ2-5, with D possibly matching TRBD2 (5 bases). CDR3 length: 12 amino acids. Germline CDR1 LNHDA, CDR2 SQIVND (reference sequence). With 2 bases removed from V and 5 bases from J, the gap between germline ends came to 6 bases. The CDR3 reads CASSISGETQYF. The DNA for the CDR3 is TGTGCCAGTAGTATATCGGGGGAGACCCAGTACTTC.

The gene calls are TRBV18 and TRBJ1-5; TRBD1 is a possible D gene (5 bases). The germline V gene encodes CDR1 KGHSH and CDR2 LQKENI. Trimming cost V 2 bases and J 0 bases, with 17 bases left between them. The CDR3 sequence is 18 residues long. The CDR3: CASSPMGQGTYSNQPQHF. The CDR3 DNA reads as TGTGCCAGCTCACCAATGGGGCAGGGTACCTATAGCAATCAGCCCCAGCATTTT.

The rearrangement joins TRBV6-5 to TRBJ2-7; TRBD2 matches 8 bases. The CDR3 loop spans 14 amino acids. From germline, CDR1 is MNHEY and CDR2 SVGAGI. The J segment lost 5 bases and the V segment lost 6 bases, leaving 9 bases of the junction unmatched. CDR3 region: CASRGSGRAHEQYF. CDR3 DNA: TGTGCCAGCAGGGGTTCCGGGAGGGCCCACGAGCAGTACTTC.

This clone has only one observation. The rearrangement joins TRBV4-2 to TRBJ2-1; 13 nucleotides line up with TRBD2. Per germline, CDR1 LGHNA and CDR2 YNFKEQ. With 0 bases clipped from V and 4 bases from J, the junction kept 3 bases outside the gene matches. The length of the CDR3 is 17 residues. The CDR3 here is CASSQERTSGGYNEQFF. CDR3 nucleotides: TGTGCCAGCAGCCAAGAAAGGACTAGCGGGGGTTACAATGAGCAGTTCTTC.

V is TRBV6-1 and J is TRBJ2-5, with D possibly being TRBD1 (6 bases). CDR1 and CDR2 (germline): MNHNS, SASEGT. This CDR3 has 13 amino acids. Trimming took off 6 bases at V and 5 bases at J, with 13 bases between the two ends. CDR3 nucleotide sequence: TGTGCCAGCAGGCCACGGGACAAGGAGACCCAGTACTTC. This sequence encodes CASRPRDKETQYF.

The CDR3 DNA is TGTGCCAGCAGTGAGTCGGTTCAAGAGACCCAGTACTTC. The encoded protein is CASSESVQETQYF. V and J are TRBV2 and TRBJ2-5; D ambiguous. In germline, CDR1 is SNHLY, CDR2 FYNNEI. The CDR3 has 13 residues. The V and J ends lost 3 bases and 2 bases respectively, with 7 bases between them. Based on the CDR3 plus reference TRBV2 and TRBJ2-5, the full variable domain is EPEVTQTPSHQVTQMGQEVILRCVPISNHLYFYWYRQILGQKVEFLVSFYNNEISEKSEIFDDQFSVERPDGSNFTLKIRSTKLEDSAMYFCASSESVQETQYFGPGTRLLVL.

There are a few counts of this clone. The rearrangement joins TRBV19 to TRBJ1-1, with 10 bases aligning to TRBD1. Germline-derived CDR1 and CDR2 are LNHDA and SQIVND (reference sequence). Trimming at V came to 4 bases and at J to 4 bases, leaving 6 bases not matched to a gene. The CDR3 covers 15 residues. CDR3 loop: CASSRQGAKSTEAFF. Here the CDR3 DNA reads TGTGCCAGTAGTAGACAGGGGGCGAAGAGCACTGAAGCTTTCTTT.

This chain links TRBV9 with TRBJ1-3; D is ambiguous. The CDR3 covers 16 residues. Trimming cost V 0 bases and J 0 bases, with 10 bases left between them. Germline V lookup: CDR1 SGDLS, CDR2 YYNGEE. This CDR3 reads CASSVGLPSSGNTIYF. DNA for the CDR3: TGTGCCAGCAGCGTAGGACTACCGAGCTCTGGAAACACCATATATTTT.

This rearrangement joins TRBV7-2 to TRBJ2-7; D remains ambiguous. The germline V and J ends were trimmed by 5 bases and 3 bases, with 14 bases remaining between them. CDR1 SGHTA and CDR2 FQGNSA come from the germline V gene. The CDR3 length is 14 residues. CDR3: CASSHDRVYYEQYF. CDR3 nucleotide sequence: TGTGCCAGCAGCCACGATCGGGTTTACTACGAGCAGTACTTC. The whole variable domain, filled in from reference TRBV7-2 and TRBJ2-7, reads GAGVSQSPSNKVTEKGKDVELRCDPISGHTALYWYRQSLGQGLEFLIYFQGNSAPDKSGLPSDRFSAERTGGSVSTLTIQRTQQEDSAVYLCASSHDRVYYEQYFGPGTRLTVT.

The V call is TRBV4-3, the J call TRBJ2-3; no definite D call. This CDR3 has 14 amino acids. With 3 bases removed from V and 1 base from J, the gap between germline ends came to 8 bases. Per germline, CDR1 LGHNA and CDR2 YSLEER. In DNA form, the CDR3 reads TGCGCCAGCAGCCAGTTCCTAGGCACAGATACGCAGTATTTT. It encodes CASSQFLGTDTQYF.

The chain couples TRBV5-1 to TRBJ2-3, with 7 bases that match TRBD2. The germline V gene encodes CDR1 SGHRS and CDR2 YFSETQ. Trimming cost V 0 bases and J 2 bases; bases outside gene matches: 0. The CDR3 has 14 amino acids. CDR3 region: CASSLGDYTDTQYF. The CDR3 bases are TGCGCCAGCAGCTTGGGGGACTACACAGATACGCAGTATTTT.

The V call is TRBV4-3, the J call TRBJ2-7; D gene ambiguous. From germline, CDR1 is LGHNA and CDR2 YSLEER. The V end was cut by 4 bases, the J end by 0 bases, with 10 bases between. This CDR3 region has 14 residues. The CDR3 nucleotides are TGCGCCAGCAGCCGGAACAGATACTCCTACGAGCAGTACTTC. It yields the protein CASSRNRYSYEQYF.

This clone came up once. The chain links TRBV28 to TRBJ1-5; a possible D gene is TRBD1 (6 bases). Germline-derived CDR1 and CDR2 are MDHEN and SYDVKM. V shed 6 bases and J shed 11 bases, with 26 bases lying between them. The CDR3 runs 16 residues. The CDR3 spells CASRTSGTREGKAQHF. CDR3 nucleotide sequence: TGTGCCAGCAGGACCAGCGGGACAAGGGAGGGAAAAGCCCAGCATTTT.

The chain couples TRBV7-7 to TRBJ2-3; TRBD2 might be the D (6 bases). This CDR3 is 13 amino acids long. Germline CDR1 SSHAT, CDR2 FNYEAQ (reference sequence). The CDR3 loop reads CASARDFADTQYF. CDR3 bases: TGTGCTAGCGCACGGGACTTCGCGGATACGCAGTATTTT.

V and J are TRBV28 and TRBJ1-1; D is uncertain. Trimming stripped 2 bases from V and 11 bases from J, with 12 bases between. In germline, CDR1 is MDHEN, CDR2 SYDVKM. The CDR3 has 12 residues. CDR3 region: CASSLMAGGAFF. CDR3 in DNA: TGTGCCAGCAGTTTAATGGCGGGAGGCGCTTTCTTT. The whole variable domain, filled in from reference TRBV28 and TRBJ1-1, reads DVKVTQSSRYLVKRTGEKVFLECVQDMDHENMFWYRQDPGLGLRLIYFSYDVKMKEKGDIPEGYSVSREKKERFSLILESASTNQTSMYLCASSLMAGGAFFGQGTRLTVV.

The chain joins TRBV7-2 to TRBJ2-7, with TRBD1 as a possible D gene (6 bases). The CDR3 consists of 15 residues. CDR1 and CDR2 from the germline V gene are SGHTA and FQGNSA. Trimming removed 5 bases at V and 3 bases at J, with 17 bases between. The chain's CDR3 is CASSRRTDVRYEQYF. The CDR3, as DNA: TGTGCCAGCAGCCGCAGGACAGACGTGCGCTACGAGCAGTACTTC. The variable domain in full, with the rest retrieved from reference TRBV7-2 and TRBJ2-7, is GAGVSQSPSNKVTEKGKDVELRCDPISGHTALYWYRQSLGQGLEFLIYFQGNSAPDKSGLPSDRFSAERTGGSVSTLTIQRTQQEDSAVYLCASSRRTDVRYEQYFGPGTRLTVT.

The chain recombines TRBV15 with TRBJ1-5; D is ambiguous. V was shortened by 8 bases and J by 1 base, with 6 bases between the two germline ends. The CDR3 extends over 12 amino acids. Germline CDR1 reads LNHNV; CDR2 reads YYDKDF (reference sequence). The CDR3 DNA is TGTGCCACCCCCAGAAGCAATCAGCCCCAGCATTTT. It yields the protein CATPRSNQPQHF.